A selection of T cell receptor beta chains follows, all from one sample in a study of T-cell reconstitution after alpha-beta-depleted transplantation in children. TCRdb reprocessed the PCR reads via MiXCR and lists one record per CDR3 protein. The sample shows about 400,000 distinct CDR3 sequences, roughly 21% of them seen only once. The starting material was PBMCs from the stem cell graft donor, obtained from the stem cell graft. The receptor set was obtained from a human donor who donated a stem cell graft to a child with acute myeloid leukemia. CDR3s include the opening cysteine and the closing phenylalanine or tryptophan. The order of the fields is D gene, clone size, J gene, V gene, CDR3 protein, CDR3 DNA. The D gene is left open where the match is weak. Not every row has a clone size; where given, it reads once, few, many or a size class.

>TRBD1|many|TRBJ2-7|TRBV7-2
CASSLGDRTYEQYF
TGTGCCAGCAGCTTGGGGGACAGAACCTACGAGCAGTACTTC
>NA|NA|TRBJ1-2|TRBV21-1
CASTNRGSPNGYTF
TGTGCCAGCACCAACCGAGGTTCCCCGAATGGCTACACCTTC
>TRBD1|many|TRBJ1-2|TRBV27
CASSSYQGQAINNGYTF
TGTGCCAGCAGTTCATACCAGGGACAGGCGATTAACAATGGCTACACCTTC
>NA|many|TRBJ2-7|TRBV21-1
CARDDGSSYEQYF
TGTGCCAGGGATGACGGGAGCTCCTACGAGCAGTACTTC
>NA|few|TRBJ2-1|TRBV12-3/TRBV12-4
CASSHPAGSSYNEQFF
TGTGCCAGCTCTCACCCGGCAGGAAGTTCCTACAATGAGCAGTTCTTC
>TRBD1|NA|TRBJ1-2|TRBV11-1
CASSPAGDRGYGYTF
TGTGCCAGCAGCCCGGCCGGGGACAGGGGGTATGGCTACACCTTC
>NA|NA|TRBJ2-5|TRBV24-1
CATSDLGAEGETQYF
TGTGCCACCAGTGATTTGGGAGCGGAAGGAGAGACCCAGTACTTC
>NA|NA|TRBJ1-2|TRBV28
CASSRTEGYTF
TGTGCCAGCAGCCGGACAGAAGGCTACACCTTC
>NA|NA|TRBJ2-7|TRBV29-1
CSVVTDTYEQYF
TGCAGCGTCGTGACAGATACTTACGAGCAGTACTTC
>TRBD2|few|TRBJ2-7|TRBV5-4
CASSFSVLAGDEQYF
TGTGCCAGCAGCTTCTCAGTACTAGCGGGAGACGAGCAGTACTTC
>TRBD2|NA|TRBJ2-7|TRBV12-5
CASGLGGGSFEQYF
TGTGCTAGTGGTTTGGGAGGCGGGAGTTTCGAGCAGTACTTC
>NA|NA|TRBJ2-7|TRBV28
CASMSLRVTHGRPYEQYF
TGTGCCAGCATGAGTCTGAGGGTTACCCACGGGAGACCCTACGAGCAGTACTTC
>NA|many|TRBJ2-7|TRBV5-1
CASSLDAGPTYEQYF
TGCGCCAGCAGCTTGGATGCAGGGCCGACCTACGAGCAGTACTTC
>NA|many|TRBJ2-1|TRBV12-3/TRBV12-4
CASSFGGEQFF
TGTGCCAGCAGTTTCGGAGGGGAGCAGTTCTTC
>TRBD1|few|TRBJ2-2|TRBV7-9
CASSLSRQGYGELFF
TGTGCCAGCAGCTTGTCCAGACAGGGGTACGGGGAGCTGTTTTTT
>TRBD1|NA|TRBJ2-7|TRBV12-3/TRBV12-4
CASRSGQGPYEQYF
TGTGCCAGCAGGTCGGGACAGGGGCCCTACGAGCAGTACTTC
>TRBD2|few|TRBJ2-1|TRBV20-1
CSARTSGRVYNEQFF
TGCAGTGCTAGGACTAGCGGGAGGGTTTACAATGAGCAGTTCTTC
>NA|few|TRBJ2-3|TRBV12-3/TRBV12-4
CASSFVGDSTDTQYF
TGTGCCAGCAGTTTTGTAGGGGACAGCACAGATACGCAGTATTTT
>NA|few|TRBJ2-4|TRBV20-1
CSASVETKNIQYF
TGCAGTGCTAGTGTCGAAACCAAAAACATTCAGTACTTC
>NA|NA|TRBJ2-2|TRBV28
CASKIQGPFTGELFF
TGTGCCAGCAAAATCCAGGGTCCCTTTACCGGGGAGCTGTTTTTT
>NA|NA|TRBJ2-1|TRBV7-8
CASSPGLTSNNEQFF
TGTGCCAGCAGCCCCGGTTTGACTAGTAACAATGAGCAGTTCTTC
>NA|few|TRBJ2-1|TRBV20-1
CSARAPSPGSYNEQFF
TGCAGTGCTAGAGCCCCCTCGCCGGGCTCCTACAATGAGCAGTTCTTC
>TRBD2|many|TRBJ2-3|TRBV20-1
CSAVLAEADTQYF
TGCAGTGCTGTTCTAGCGGAGGCCGATACGCAGTATTTT
>NA|many|TRBJ2-3|TRBV6-5
CASSYSGIYTDTQYF
TGTGCCAGCAGTTACTCGGGGATTTACACAGATACGCAGTATTTT
>NA|NA|TRBJ2-1|TRBV12-3/TRBV12-4
CASSFRGGGGEQFF
TGTGCCAGCAGTTTTAGGGGGGGAGGCGGTGAGCAGTTCTTC
>TRBD2|few|TRBJ2-7|TRBV12-3/TRBV12-4
CASSRGGYEQYF
TGTGCCAGCAGTCGGGGGGGTTACGAGCAGTACTTC
>TRBD2|NA|TRBJ2-7|TRBV5-1
CASNKEGLAGDEQYF
TGCGCCAGCAACAAGGAAGGCCTAGCGGGAGACGAGCAGTACTTC
>TRBD2|few|TRBJ2-7|TRBV20-1
CSAHGLAGVYEQYF
TGCAGTGCTCACGGACTAGCGGGAGTTTACGAGCAGTACTTC
>TRBD2|few|TRBJ2-7|TRBV7-6
CASSLRLAGYGVEQYF
TGTGCCAGCAGCTTAAGGCTAGCGGGATATGGGGTCGAGCAGTACTTC
>TRBD1|NA|TRBJ2-2|TRBV12-3/TRBV12-4
CASSTQGQAGGELFF
TGTGCCAGCAGTACCCAAGGACAGGCTGGGGGGGAGCTGTTTTTT
>TRBD2|many|TRBJ2-7|TRBV20-1
CSARDLVSSGRAGLYEQYF
TGCAGTGCTAGAGATCTTGTGTCTAGCGGGAGGGCCGGGCTGTACGAGCAGTACTTC
>NA|many|TRBJ2-1|TRBV4-2
CASSQVGDNEQFF
TGTGCCAGCAGCCAAGTCGGGGACAATGAGCAGTTCTTC
>NA|NA|TRBJ2-6|TRBV20-1
CSADAGRSSGANVLTF
TGCAGTGCCGACGCGGGGAGAAGCTCTGGGGCCAACGTCCTGACTTTC
>NA|NA|TRBJ1-1|TRBV7-9
CASSLVAGRVSTEAFF
TGTGCCAGCAGCTTAGTGGCAGGGAGGGTTAGCACTGAAGCTTTCTTT
>NA|NA|TRBJ2-2|TRBV25-1
CASSQFRFTGELFF
TGTGCCAGCAGTCAATTCAGGTTCACCGGGGAGCTGTTTTTT
>TRBD2|few|TRBJ2-1|TRBV7-2
CASSAGLAGNEQFF
TGTGCCAGCAGCGCGGGACTAGCGGGTAATGAGCAGTTCTTC
>NA|NA|TRBJ2-1|TRBV6-5
CASSYSRPDHDNEQFF
TGTGCCAGCAGTTACTCGAGACCCGACCACGACAATGAGCAGTTCTTC